Given below is one T cell receptor beta chain in context. The sample belongs to a study of cytomegalovirus exposure and HLA in healthy donors. The PCR contained 60 Vbeta and 13 Jbeta primers. The table came from immunoSEQ multiplex PCR; TCRdb's copy has only in-frame clones and leaves some out. The sample has 200,000 to 250,000 clones; roughly 80% are singletons. Germline V gives CDR1 LGHNA, CDR2 YNFKEQ. This CDR3 has 14 amino acids. V lost 1 base to trimming and J lost 3 bases, with 6 bases between them. The chain recombines TRBV4-2 with TRBJ1-4, with D perhaps matching TRBD1 (5 bases). This clonotype was sampled from a girl between 5 and 17 years old in good health and CMV-seronegative. Sequenced: PBMCs. Here the CDR3 DNA reads TGTGCCAGCAGCCAAGGACAGTCTAATGAAAAACTGTTTTTT. Translating it yields CASSQGQSNEKLFF.